These 6 T cell receptor beta chains share one sample of origin, sequenced in a study of beta chain features in type 1 diabetes. All of the isolated RNA was reverse transcribed, so expressed TCRB transcripts were sequenced. Assay used: immunoSEQ multiplex PCR; TCRdb lists only in-frame clones, some missing. Among about 240,000 clones listed, about 25% were seen once. The sample was central memory CD4+ T cells from blood. These receptors were collected from a man younger than 45 in good health.

The chain joins TRBV30 to TRBJ1-2, with D unresolved. The V and J ends lost 0 bases and 4 bases respectively, with 9 bases between them. Germline CDR1 is GTSNPN and CDR2 is SVGIG (reference sequence). The CDR3 contains 13 residues. The chain's CDR3 is CAWSVREGYGYTF. The CDR3 nucleotides are TGTGCCTGGAGTGTACGGGAGGGCTATGGCTACACCTTC.

The CDR3 protein is CASSEQQGPWETQYF. The CDR3 nucleotides read TGTGCCAGCAGTGAACAGCAGGGTCCGTGGGAGACCCAGTACTTC. The rearrangement links TRBV2 to TRBJ2-5; tentatively, D is TRBD1 (5 bases). This CDR3 is 15 amino acids long. Germline-derived CDR1 and CDR2 are SNHLY and FYNNEI. Trimming removed 2 bases from V and 5 bases from J, with 15 bases in between.

This clone was counted between two and nine times. The rearrangement uses TRBV5-4 and TRBJ2-1; 7 bases are shared with TRBD2. The trim removed 4 bases at V and 3 bases at J, leaving 10 bases unmatched. CDR3 length: 16 residues. The germline gives CDR1 SGHNT, CDR2 YYREEE (reference sequence). The CDR3 loop is CASSITTSANYNEQFF. The DNA for the CDR3 is TGTGCCAGCAGCATAACAACTAGCGCTAACTACAATGAGCAGTTCTTC.

This clone was recorded a few times. The J gene is TRBJ2-1, the V gene TRBV29-1; 8 bases are a match to TRBD2. CDR3 length equals 15 residues. Losses at the gene ends were 7 bases for V and 2 bases for J; bases not matched to a gene: 10. CDR1 SQVTM and CDR2 ANQGSEA come from the germline V gene. This CDR3 reads CSAPRGGSAYNEQFF. CDR3 bases: TGCAGCGCTCCCCGGGGGGGGAGCGCCTACAATGAGCAGTTCTTC.

The chain links TRBV4-2 to TRBJ2-7, with 7 bases aligning to TRBD2. CDR1 and CDR2 from the germline V gene are LGHNA and YNFKEQ. The CDR3 totals 14 residues. The junction had 5 bases not matched to a gene; V was cut back by 5 bases and J by 1 base. The CDR3, as DNA: TGTGCCAGCAGCACCCACGGGGGGTCCTACGAGCAGTACTTC. Translated: CASSTHGGSYEQYF.

There are many counts of this clone. The V and J genes are TRBV2 and TRBJ2-1, with D tentatively TRBD2 (6 bases). CDR3 length: 15 residues. Germline CDR1 reads SNHLY; CDR2 reads FYNNEI. The germline V and J ends were trimmed by 4 bases and 0 bases, with 10 bases remaining between them. The CDR3 region has the DNA TGTGCCAGCAGTGCCCAGACTAGCTCCTACAATGAGCAGTTCTTC. It specifies CASSAQTSSYNEQFF.